The clone carrying this T cell receptor beta chain has only one observation. Its antigen is as yet unknown. The CDR3 consists of 16 residues. V lost 4 bases, J lost 2 bases, and 2 bases stayed unmatched. Germline V gene lookup returns CDR1 SGHNT and CDR2 YYREEE (reference sequence). This sample is part of a study of T cell responses to AZD1222 COVID-19 vaccine. Findings and limits, study-wide: CD4 TCRs linked to vaccination spanned spike, dominating at 160-218 and 743-854. The number of AZD1222 recipients seropositive at baseline was only five to seven. Every sample of the repertoires postdated the peak T cell response. In a largely white British group with more females than males, clonal diversity was possibly underestimated.

TCRdb's table, derived via immunoSEQ multiplex PCR, lists solely in-frame clones and lacks some. The data contain 100,000 to 150,000 clones, around 87% of them singletons. This chain connects TRBV5-4 to TRBJ2-2, with TRBD2 identical over 13 bases. This receptor was obtained from an adult in good health. Sequencing was performed on peripheral blood, taken on day 0 of AZD1222 vaccination. CDR3: CASSGLAGANTGELFF. CDR3 DNA: TGTGCCAGCAGCGGACTAGCGGGGGCCAACACCGGGGAGCTGTTTTTT.